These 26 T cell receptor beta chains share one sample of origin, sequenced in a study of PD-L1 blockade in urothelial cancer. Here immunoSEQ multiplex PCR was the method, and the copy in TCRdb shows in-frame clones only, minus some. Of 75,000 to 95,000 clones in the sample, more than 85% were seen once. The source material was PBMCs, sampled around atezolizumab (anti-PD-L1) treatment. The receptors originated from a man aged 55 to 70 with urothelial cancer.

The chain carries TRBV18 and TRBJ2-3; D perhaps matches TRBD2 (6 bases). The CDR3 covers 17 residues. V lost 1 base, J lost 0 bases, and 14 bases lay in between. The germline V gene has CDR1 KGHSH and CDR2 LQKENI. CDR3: CASSPRGASASTDTQYF. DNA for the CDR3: TGTGCCAGCTCACCACGTGGGGCTAGCGCGAGCACAGATACGCAGTATTTT.

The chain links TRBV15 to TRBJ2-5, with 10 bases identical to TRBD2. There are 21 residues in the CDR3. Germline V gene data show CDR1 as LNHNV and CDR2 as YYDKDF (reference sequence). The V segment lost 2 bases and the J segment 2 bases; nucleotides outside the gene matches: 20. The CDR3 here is CATSRSRDTSGRAEGQETQYF. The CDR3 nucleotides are TGTGCCACCAGCAGATCCCGGGACACAAGCGGGAGGGCCGAGGGGCAAGAGACCCAGTACTTC. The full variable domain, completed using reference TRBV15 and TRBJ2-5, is DAMVIQNPRYQVTQFGKPVTLSCSQTLNHNVMYWYQQKSSQAPKLLFHYYDKDFNNEADTPDNFQSRRPNTSFCFLDIRSPGLGDTAMYLCATSRSRDTSGRAEGQETQYFGPGTRLLVL.

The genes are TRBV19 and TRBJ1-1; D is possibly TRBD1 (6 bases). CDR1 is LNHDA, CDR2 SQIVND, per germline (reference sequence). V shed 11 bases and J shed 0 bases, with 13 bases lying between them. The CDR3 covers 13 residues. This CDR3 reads CASSQGLNTEAFF. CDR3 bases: TGTGCCTCCAGCCAGGGGCTGAACACTGAAGCTTTCTTT.

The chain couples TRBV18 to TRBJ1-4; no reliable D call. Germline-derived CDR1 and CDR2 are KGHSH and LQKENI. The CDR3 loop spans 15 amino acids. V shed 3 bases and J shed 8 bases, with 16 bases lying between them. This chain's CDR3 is CASSPGNGVREKLFF. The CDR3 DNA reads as TGTGCCAGCTCACCGGGTAACGGGGTTAGAGAAAAACTGTTTTTT. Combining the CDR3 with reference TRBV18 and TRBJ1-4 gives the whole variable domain NAGVMQNPRHLVRRRGQEARLRCSPMKGHSHVYWYRQLPEEGLKFMVYLQKENIIDESGMPKERFSAEFPKEGPSILRIQQVVRGDSAAYFCASSPGNGVREKLFFGSGTQLSVL.

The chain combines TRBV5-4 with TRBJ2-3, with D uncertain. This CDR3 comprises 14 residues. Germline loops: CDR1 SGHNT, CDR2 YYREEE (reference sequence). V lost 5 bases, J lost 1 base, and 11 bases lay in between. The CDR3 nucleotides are TGTGCCAGCAGGGAGACTTTCGGCACAGATACGCAGTATTTT. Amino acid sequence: CASRETFGTDTQYF.

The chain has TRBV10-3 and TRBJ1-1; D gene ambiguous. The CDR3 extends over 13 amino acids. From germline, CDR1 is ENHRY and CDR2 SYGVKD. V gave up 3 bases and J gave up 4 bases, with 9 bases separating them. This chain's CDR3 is CAISDSLSTEAFF. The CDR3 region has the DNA TGTGCCATCAGTGACTCCCTATCCACTGAAGCTTTCTTT.

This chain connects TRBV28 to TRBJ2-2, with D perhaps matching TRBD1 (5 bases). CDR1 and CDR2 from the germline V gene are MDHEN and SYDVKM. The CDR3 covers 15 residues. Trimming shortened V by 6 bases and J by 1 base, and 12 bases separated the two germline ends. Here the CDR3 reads CASSVYRGNTGELFF. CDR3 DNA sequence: TGTGCCAGCAGCGTGTATAGGGGGAACACCGGGGAGCTGTTTTTT.

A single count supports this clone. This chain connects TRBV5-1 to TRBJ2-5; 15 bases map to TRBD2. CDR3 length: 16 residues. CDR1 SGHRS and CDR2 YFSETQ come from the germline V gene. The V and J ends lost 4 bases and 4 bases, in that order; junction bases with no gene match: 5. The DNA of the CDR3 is TGCGCCAGCAGCGAGGGACTAGCGGGAGGCTCAGAGACCCAGTACTTC. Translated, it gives CASSEGLAGGSETQYF.

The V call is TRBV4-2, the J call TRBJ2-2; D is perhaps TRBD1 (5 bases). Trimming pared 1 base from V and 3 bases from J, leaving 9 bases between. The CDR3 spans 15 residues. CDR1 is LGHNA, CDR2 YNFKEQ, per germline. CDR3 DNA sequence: TGTGCCAGCAGCCAAGGGGCAGGGCACACCGGGGAGCTGTTTTTT. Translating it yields CASSQGAGHTGELFF.

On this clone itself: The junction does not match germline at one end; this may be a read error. CDR3: CASSLTTGGDTKAFF. The CDR3 nucleotides read TGCGCCAGCAGCTTGACGACAGGGGGGGACACTAAAGCTTTCTTT. This chain joins TRBV5-1 and TRBJ1-1, with 9 bases that match TRBD1. The CDR3 has 15 amino acids. Germline V gene sequence: CDR1 SGHRS, CDR2 YFSETQ.

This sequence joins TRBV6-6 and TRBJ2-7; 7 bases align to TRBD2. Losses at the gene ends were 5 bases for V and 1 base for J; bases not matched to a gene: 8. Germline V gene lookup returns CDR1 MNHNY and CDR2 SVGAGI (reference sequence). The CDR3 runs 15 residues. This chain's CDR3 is CASSPAGDLSYEQYF. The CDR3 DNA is TGTGCCAGCAGTCCCGCGGGGGACTTGTCCTACGAGCAGTACTTC.

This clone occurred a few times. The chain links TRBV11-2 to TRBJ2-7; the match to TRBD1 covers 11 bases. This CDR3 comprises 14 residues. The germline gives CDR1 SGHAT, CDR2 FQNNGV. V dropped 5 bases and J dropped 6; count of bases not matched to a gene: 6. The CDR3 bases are TGTGCCAGCAGCCCCTCGGGGACAGGGGGCGAGCAGTACTTC. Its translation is CASSPSGTGGEQYF.

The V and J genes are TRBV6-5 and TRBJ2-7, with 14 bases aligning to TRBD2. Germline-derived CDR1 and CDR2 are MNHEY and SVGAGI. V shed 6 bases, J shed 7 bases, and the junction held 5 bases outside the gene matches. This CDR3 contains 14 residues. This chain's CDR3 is CASRGTSGSREQYF. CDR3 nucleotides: TGTGCCAGCAGGGGGACTAGCGGGAGCCGTGAGCAGTACTTC.

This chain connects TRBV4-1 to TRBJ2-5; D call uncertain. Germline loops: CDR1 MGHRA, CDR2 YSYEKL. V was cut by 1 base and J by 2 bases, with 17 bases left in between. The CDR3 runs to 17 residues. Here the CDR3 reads CASSQGVAAASQETQYF. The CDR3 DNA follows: TGCGCCAGCAGCCAAGGAGTGGCGGCAGCTAGTCAAGAGACCCAGTACTTC.

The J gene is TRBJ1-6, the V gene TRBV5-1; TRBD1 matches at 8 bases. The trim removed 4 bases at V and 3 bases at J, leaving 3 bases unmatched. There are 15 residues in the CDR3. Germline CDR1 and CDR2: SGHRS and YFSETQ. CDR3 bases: TGCGCCAGCAGCAACGGACAGGGCTATAATTCACCCCTCCACTTT. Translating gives CASSNGQGYNSPLHF.

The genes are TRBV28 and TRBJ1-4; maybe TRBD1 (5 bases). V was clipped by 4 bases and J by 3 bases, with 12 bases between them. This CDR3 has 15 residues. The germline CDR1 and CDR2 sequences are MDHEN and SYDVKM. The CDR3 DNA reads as TGTGCCAGCAGTTCCCGGGGGGTAGCTAATGAAAAACTGTTTTTT. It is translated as CASSSRGVANEKLFF.

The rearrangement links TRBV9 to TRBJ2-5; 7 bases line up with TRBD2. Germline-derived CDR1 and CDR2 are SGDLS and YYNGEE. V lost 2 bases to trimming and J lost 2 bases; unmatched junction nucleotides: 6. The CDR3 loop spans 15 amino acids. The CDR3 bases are TGTGCCAGCAGCGTCTCTAGCGGATTGCAAGAGACCCAGTACTTC. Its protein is CASSVSSGLQETQYF. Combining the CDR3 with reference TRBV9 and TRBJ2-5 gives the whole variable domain DSGVTQTPKHLITATGQRVTLRCSPRSGDLSVYWYQQSLDQGLQFLIQYYNGEERAKGNILERFSAQQFPDLHSELNLSSLELGDSALYFCASSVSSGLQETQYFGPGTRLLVL.

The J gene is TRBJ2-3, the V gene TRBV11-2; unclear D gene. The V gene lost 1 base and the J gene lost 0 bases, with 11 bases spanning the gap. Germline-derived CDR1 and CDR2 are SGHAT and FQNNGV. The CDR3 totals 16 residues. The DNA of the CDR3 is TGTGCCAGCAGCTTAGTAGAATTAACTAGCACAGATACGCAGTATTTT. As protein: CASSLVELTSTDTQYF.

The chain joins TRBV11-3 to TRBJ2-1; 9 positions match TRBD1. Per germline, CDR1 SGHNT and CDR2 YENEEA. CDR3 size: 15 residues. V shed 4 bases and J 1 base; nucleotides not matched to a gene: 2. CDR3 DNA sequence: TGTGCCAGCAGCTCGGGACAGGGTTCCTACAATGAGCAGTTCTTC. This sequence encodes CASSSGQGSYNEQFF.

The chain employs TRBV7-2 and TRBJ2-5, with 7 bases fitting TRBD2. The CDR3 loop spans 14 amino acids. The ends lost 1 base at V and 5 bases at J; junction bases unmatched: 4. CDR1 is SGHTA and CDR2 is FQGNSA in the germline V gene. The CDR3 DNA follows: TGTGCCAGCAGCTTAGGGGGGGGTTGGGAGACCCAGTACTTC. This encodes CASSLGGGWETQYF.

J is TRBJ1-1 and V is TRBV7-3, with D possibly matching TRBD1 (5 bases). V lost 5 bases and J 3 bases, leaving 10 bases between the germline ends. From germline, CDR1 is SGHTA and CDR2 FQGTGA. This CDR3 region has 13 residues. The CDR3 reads CASSVDIDTEAFF. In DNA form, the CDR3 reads TGTGCCAGCAGCGTGGACATAGACACTGAAGCTTTCTTT.

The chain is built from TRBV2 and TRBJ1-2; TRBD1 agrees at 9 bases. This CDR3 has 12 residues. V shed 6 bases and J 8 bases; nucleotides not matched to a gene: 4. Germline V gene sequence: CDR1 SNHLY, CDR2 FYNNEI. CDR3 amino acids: CASSLTGGGYTF. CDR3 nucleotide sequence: TGTGCCAGCAGCCTCACAGGGGGCGGCTACACCTTC.

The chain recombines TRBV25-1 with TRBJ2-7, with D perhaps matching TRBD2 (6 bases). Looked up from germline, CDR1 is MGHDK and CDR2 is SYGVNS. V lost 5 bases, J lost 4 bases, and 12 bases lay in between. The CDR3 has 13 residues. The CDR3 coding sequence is TGTGCCAGCAGTCGAATGGGAGGTTACGAGCAGTACTTC. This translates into CASSRMGGYEQYF.

CDR3 region: CASSPTGQGTHEQYF. DNA for the CDR3: TGTGCCAGCAGCCCGACGGGACAGGGGACCCACGAGCAGTACTTC. This rearrangement joins TRBV7-9 to TRBJ2-7; 10 bases agree with TRBD1. After removal of 5 bases from V and 5 bases from J, the junction contained 9 bases not matched to a gene. CDR1 is SEHNR and CDR2 is FQNEAQ in the germline V gene (reference sequence). The CDR3 runs to 15 residues.

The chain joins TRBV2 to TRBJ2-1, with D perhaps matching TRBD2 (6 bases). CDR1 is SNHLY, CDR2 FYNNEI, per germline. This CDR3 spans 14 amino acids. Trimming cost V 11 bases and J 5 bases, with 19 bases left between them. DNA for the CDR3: TGTGCCGGGGCGGCGGGACCCACAAACAATGAGCAGTTCTTC. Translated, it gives CAGAAGPTNNEQFF.

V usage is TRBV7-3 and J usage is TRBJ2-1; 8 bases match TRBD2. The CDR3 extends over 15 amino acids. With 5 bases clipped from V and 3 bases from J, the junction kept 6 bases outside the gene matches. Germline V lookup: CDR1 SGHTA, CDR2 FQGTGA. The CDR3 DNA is TGTGCCAGCAGCCCGGCTAGCGGGCTCTACAATGAGCAGTTCTTC. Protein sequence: CASSPASGLYNEQFF.